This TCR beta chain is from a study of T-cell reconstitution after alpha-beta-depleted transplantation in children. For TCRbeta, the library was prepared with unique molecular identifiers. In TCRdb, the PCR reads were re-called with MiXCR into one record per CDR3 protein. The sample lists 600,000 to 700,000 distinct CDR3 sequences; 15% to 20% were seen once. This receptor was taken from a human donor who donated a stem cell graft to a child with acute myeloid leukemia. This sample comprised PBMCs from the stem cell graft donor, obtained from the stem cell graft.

As DNA, the CDR3 is TGTGCCAGCAGCGATAGCATTGCGGGTAGGGAGACCCAGTACTTC. This translates into CASSDSIAGRETQYF. V is TRBV9 and J is TRBJ2-5; D perhaps matches TRBD2 (5 bases). The germline V gene has CDR1 SGDLS and CDR2 YYNGEE. Between the trimmed V and J ends, which lost 3 bases and 5 bases, there was a span of 17 bases. CDR3 length: 15 amino acids.